Presented here are 10 T cell receptor beta chains from one specimen sequenced in a study of OX40 agonist ivuxolimab in advanced cancers. Measured with immunoSEQ multiplex PCR; TCRdb has only the in-frame clones, and not every one. The repertoire holds 50,000 to 65,000 clones, with approximately 88% as singletons. Sequenced here: CD4+ or CD8+ T cells sorted from blood, sampled in a trial of the OX40 agonist ivuxolimab. These receptors were obtained from an adult with an advanced solid tumor such as melanoma, head and neck, liver or kidney cancer.

This clone was picked up one time. The chain is built from TRBV19 and TRBJ2-7, with no clear D. CDR1 is LNHDA and CDR2 is SQIVND in the germline V gene (reference sequence). The CDR3 covers 10 residues. V was cut by 8 bases and J by 0 bases, with 2 bases left in between. The CDR3, as DNA: TGTGCCAGTGGCTCCTACGAGCAGTACTTC. Its translation: CASGSYEQYF. Supplemented by reference TRBV19 and TRBJ2-7, the full variable domain reads DGGITQSPKYLFRKEGQNVTLSCEQNLNHDAMYWYRQDPGQGLRLIYYSQIVNDFQKGDIAEGYSVSREKKESFPLTVTSAQKNPTAFYLCASGSYEQYFGPGTRLTVT.

The chain uses TRBV7-9 and TRBJ1-2; D uncertain. Germline CDR1 and CDR2: SEHNR and FQNEAQ (reference sequence). Trimming cost V 3 bases and J 5 bases, with 4 bases left between them. CDR3 length equals 11 residues. The CDR3: CASSFQYGYTF. The DNA for the CDR3 is TGTGCCAGCAGCTTCCAGTATGGCTACACCTTC.

The rearrangement joins TRBV27 to TRBJ2-7, with D possibly being TRBD1 (5 bases). The germline V gene has CDR1 MNHEY and CDR2 SMNVEV (reference sequence). Deletions cut 3 bases from V and 0 bases from J, with 12 bases between. CDR3 length: 15 residues. The CDR3 loop reads CASSFRFDSSYEQYF. Here the CDR3 DNA reads TGTGCCAGCAGTTTTCGATTCGACAGCTCCTACGAGCAGTACTTC.

The rearrangement links TRBV5-5 to TRBJ2-7, with D hard to call. V shed 1 base and J shed 7 bases, with 21 bases lying between them. Germline CDR1 SGHKS, CDR2 YYEKEE (reference sequence). CDR3 length equals 16 residues. CDR3 amino acids: CASSLSFAASTGEQYF. DNA for the CDR3: TGTGCCAGCAGCTTGTCCTTCGCAGCCAGTACGGGTGAGCAGTACTTC.

CDR3: CASSFYHVGLAKNIQYF. The CDR3 DNA is TGTGCCAGCAGTTTTTATCACGTGGGCCTAGCCAAAAACATTCAGTACTTC. The V and J genes are TRBV28 and TRBJ2-4; D not resolved. CDR3 length: 17 amino acids. Trimming took off 3 bases at V and 0 bases at J, with 15 bases between the two ends. CDR1 MDHEN and CDR2 SYDVKM come from the germline V gene.

The CDR3 is CASSRTANTGELFF. As DNA, the CDR3 is TGTGCCAGCAGCCGGACAGCCAACACCGGGGAGCTGTTTTTT. The chain couples TRBV2 to TRBJ2-2; D might be TRBD1 (6 bases). Trimming left V 6 bases short and J 2 bases short, with 10 bases between. The CDR3 totals 14 residues. Germline CDR1 and CDR2: SNHLY and FYNNEI.

The rearrangement uses TRBV6-1 and TRBJ1-1, with 7 bases identical to TRBD1. There are 14 residues in the CDR3. J was trimmed by 4 bases and V by 7 bases; bases with no gene match: 9. Germline values: CDR1 MNHNS, CDR2 SASEGT. CDR3 loop: CASNPGTDITEAFF. The CDR3 bases are TGTGCCAGCAACCCAGGGACAGACATCACTGAAGCTTTCTTT.

V usage is TRBV10-3 and J usage is TRBJ2-1; D is ambiguous. V lost 11 bases, J lost 7 bases, and 21 bases lay in between. This CDR3 has 14 amino acids. Per the germline V gene, CDR1 is ENHRY and CDR2 is SYGVKD. The CDR3, as DNA: TGTGCCTCCTCCCGAGGCGGAGAAGGGAATGAGCAGTTCTTC. Translated: CASSRGGEGNEQFF.

The chain uses TRBV9 and TRBJ1-4; D not resolved. The germline V gene has CDR1 SGDLS and CDR2 YYNGEE. The CDR3 sequence is 15 residues long. V lost 6 bases to trimming and J lost 3 bases, with 15 bases between them. CDR3 loop: CASTLGEAPNEKLFF. The CDR3 DNA follows: TGTGCCAGCACCCTAGGTGAGGCCCCTAATGAAAAACTGTTTTTT.

The J gene is TRBJ2-2, the V gene TRBV5-1; D is possibly TRBD1 (6 bases). Germline V gene data show CDR1 as SGHRS and CDR2 as YFSETQ. CDR3 size: 16 residues. V gave up 0 bases and J gave up 1 base, with 10 bases separating them. This chain's CDR3 is CASSLEGRGNTGELFF. CDR3 in DNA: TGCGCCAGCAGCTTGGAGGGCAGGGGGAACACCGGGGAGCTGTTTTTT. Full variable domain (outside the CDR3, taken from reference TRBV5-1 and TRBJ2-2): KAGVTQTPRYLIKTRGQQVTLSCSPISGHRSVSWYQQTPGQGLQFLFEYFSETQRNKGNFPGRFSGRQFSNSRSEMNVSTLELGDSALYLCASSLEGRGNTGELFFGEGSRLTVL.